This T cell receptor beta chain was retrieved from a study of CD4 T cells in relation to SARS-CoV-2 and coronaviruses. In regard to this clone: The target antigen is unknown.

Study-wide results and caveats: Pre-pandemic and post-infection samples never came from the same donor.

The assay was immunoSEQ multiplex PCR, and TCRdb's table has in-frame clones only and misses some. In the table there are over 20,000 clones, about 75% of which are singletons. Before the COVID-19 pandemic, during about 2010-2018, CD4+ T cells were taken from unexposed donors. The cells were cultured for roughly 11 days before CD4+ T cells were isolated. As cell numbers allowed, unexposed-donor CD4+ T cells faced SARS-CoV-2 S/N and four cold-coronavirus spikes. This sequence originates from a human donor in good health. Sample: CD4+ T cells from PBMCs, cultured in vitro.

The CDR3 reads CASKDRARSSYNEQFF. The CDR3 coding sequence is TGTGCCAGCAAAGATCGGGCGAGAAGCTCCTACAATGAGCAGTTCTTC. The rearrangement uses TRBV2 and TRBJ2-1; D gene ambiguous. Trimming cost V 7 bases and J 0 bases, with 16 bases left between them. The V gene's germline CDR1 is SNHLY and CDR2 FYNNEI. This CDR3 has 16 amino acids.